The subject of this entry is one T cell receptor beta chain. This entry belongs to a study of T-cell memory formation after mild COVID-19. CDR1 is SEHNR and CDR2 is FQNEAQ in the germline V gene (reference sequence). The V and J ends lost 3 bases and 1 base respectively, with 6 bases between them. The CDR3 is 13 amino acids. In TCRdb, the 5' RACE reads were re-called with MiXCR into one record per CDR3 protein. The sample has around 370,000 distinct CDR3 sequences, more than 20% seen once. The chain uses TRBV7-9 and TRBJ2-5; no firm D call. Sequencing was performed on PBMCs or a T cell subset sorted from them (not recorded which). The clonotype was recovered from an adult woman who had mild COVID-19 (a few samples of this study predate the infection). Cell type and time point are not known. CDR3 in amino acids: CASSLGFQETQYF. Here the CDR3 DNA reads TGTGCCAGCAGCTTGGGCTTCCAAGAGACCCAGTACTTC.